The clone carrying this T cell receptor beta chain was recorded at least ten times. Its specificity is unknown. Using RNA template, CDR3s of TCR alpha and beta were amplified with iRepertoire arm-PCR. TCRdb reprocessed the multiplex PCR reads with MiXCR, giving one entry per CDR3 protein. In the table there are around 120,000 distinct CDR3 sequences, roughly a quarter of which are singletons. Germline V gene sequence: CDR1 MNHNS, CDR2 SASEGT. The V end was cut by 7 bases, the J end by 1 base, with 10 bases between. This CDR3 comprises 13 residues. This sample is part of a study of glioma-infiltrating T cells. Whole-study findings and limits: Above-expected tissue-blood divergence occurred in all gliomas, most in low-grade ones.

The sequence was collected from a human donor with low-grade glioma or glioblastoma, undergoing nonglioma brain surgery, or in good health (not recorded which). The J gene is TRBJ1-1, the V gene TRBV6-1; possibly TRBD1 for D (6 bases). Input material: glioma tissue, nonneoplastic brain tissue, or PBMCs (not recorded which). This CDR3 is CASKPTGNTEAFF. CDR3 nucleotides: TGTGCCAGCAAGCCGACAGGGAACACTGAAGCTTTCTTT.